This T cell receptor (beta chain) emerged from a study of CD8 T cells in Susac syndrome. Peripheral blood CD8+ and CD4+ T cells were profiled by TCR beta sequencing. The CDR3 contains 15 residues. V was cut by 1 base and J by 2 bases, with 12 bases left in between. Germline CDR1 and CDR2: MGHRA and YSYEKL. The authors reverse transcribed about 0.5 to 1 ug RNA with random hexamers. The method of amplification for TCR beta CDR3 was immunoSEQ multiplex PCR, covering 54 Vbeta and 13 Jbeta. TCRdb called the immunoSEQ multiplex PCR reads again in MiXCR, with one record for every CDR3 protein. The data contain some 450,000 distinct CDR3 sequences, around 85% of them singletons.

This TCR came from a human donor with multiple sclerosis. The chain uses TRBV4-1 and TRBJ2-7; D possibly corresponds to TRBD2 (5 bases). The sample consisted of CD8+ T cells from PBMCs. The CDR3 region is CASSQGAAITYEQYF. The CDR3 DNA sequence: TGCGCCAGCAGCCAAGGAGCGGCAATTACCTACGAGCAGTACTTC.